The 6 T cell receptor beta chains listed next were all sequenced from one sample in a study of blood T cell repertoires in COVID-19. Repertoires were generated with immunoSEQ multiplex PCR, while TCRdb's copy carries only in-frame clones and drops some. The sample has 200,000 to 250,000 clones; 82% are singletons. The sequenced sample consisted of PBMCs or T cells enriched from blood (not recorded which). These TCRs come from a woman aged 60 to 75 who had recovered from COVID-19.

The gene calls are TRBV6-5 and TRBJ1-5; D ambiguous. Germline values: CDR1 MNHEY, CDR2 SVGAGI. The CDR3 spans 14 residues. Trimming removed 5 bases at V and 2 bases at J, with 10 bases between. This CDR3 is CASSPRERNQPQHF. For the CDR3, the DNA is TGTGCCAGCAGTCCCCGAGAACGCAATCAGCCCCAGCATTTT.

The chain links TRBV27 to TRBJ2-7; 7 nucleotides align to TRBD1. Trimming cost V 3 bases and J 0 bases; bases outside gene matches: 14. CDR3 length equals 18 residues. Germline lookup yields CDR1 MNHEY and CDR2 SMNVEV (reference sequence). The CDR3: CASSFLNTGALGSYEQYF. CDR3 DNA: TGTGCCAGCAGTTTCCTTAATACAGGGGCCCTCGGCTCCTACGAGCAGTACTTC.

This chain joins TRBV6-2 or TRBV6-3 and TRBJ1-3; 8 bases line up with TRBD1. Trimming at V came to 4 bases and at J to 4 bases, leaving 6 bases not matched to a gene. CDR1 and CDR2 (germline): MNHEY, SVGEGT. This CDR3 spans 15 amino acids. CDR3 sequence: CASSSDRQGGNTIYF. For the CDR3, the DNA is TGTGCCAGCAGTTCCGATCGACAGGGGGGAAACACCATATATTTT.

J is TRBJ1-5 and V is TRBV19, with a weak D call TRBD1 (6 bases). Trimming took 9 bases from V and 2 from J, leaving 17 bases between them. Germline V CDR1 and CDR2: LNHDA, SQIVND (reference sequence). The CDR3 consists of 15 residues. Here the CDR3 reads CASLDRPGGNQPQHF. In nucleotides, the CDR3 is TGTGCCAGCCTTGACAGGCCCGGGGGCAATCAGCCCCAGCATTTT. Using reference TRBV19 and TRBJ1-5 for the parts outside the CDR3, the full variable domain is DGGITQSPKYLFRKEGQNVTLSCEQNLNHDAMYWYRQDPGQGLRLIYYSQIVNDFQKGDIAEGYSVSREKKESFPLTVTSAQKNPTAFYLCASLDRPGGNQPQHFGDGTRLSIL.

This clone is a singleton in its sample. The J gene is TRBJ1-2, the V gene TRBV6-1; D gene unclear. V gave up 0 bases and J gave up 8 bases, with 22 bases separating them. Germline CDR1 and CDR2: MNHNS and SASEGT. The CDR3 totals 17 residues. Here the CDR3 DNA reads TGTGCCAGCAGTGAAGCGCCGATTCGATTCGGAGATAAGGGCTACACCTTC. Its protein is CASSEAPIRFGDKGYTF.

This clone was recorded a few times. The genes are TRBV5-1 and TRBJ1-2, with D maybe TRBD1 (6 bases). Trimming cost V 4 bases and J 8 bases, with 21 bases left between them. In germline, CDR1 is SGHRS, CDR2 YFSETQ. The CDR3 is made up of 15 amino acids. The CDR3 DNA sequence: TGCGCCAGCAGCCGAGGGTTAGGGGACACGGAAGGCTACACCTTC. Protein: CASSRGLGDTEGYTF. Supplemented by reference TRBV5-1 and TRBJ1-2, the full variable domain reads KAGVTQTPRYLIKTRGQQVTLSCSPISGHRSVSWYQQTPGQGLQFLFEYFSETQRNKGNFPGRFSGRQFSNSRSEMNVSTLELGDSALYLCASSRGLGDTEGYTFGSGTRLTVV.